The 5 T cell receptor beta chains in this list originate from one sample, sequenced in a study of vaccination effects on CD4 cells after COVID-19. No antigen is known for these receptors. Profiling relied on immunoSEQ multiplex PCR, and the TCRdb table lists in-frame clones only, not all of them. The sample shows about 27,000 clones, about three quarters of them seen only once. Peptide-pool stimulation followed by sequencing identified expanded antigen-specific CD4+ clonotypes in the ViraFEST assay. The authors isolated CD4+ T cells after about 10 days of culture. It was between March and December 2020 that the person had a SARS-CoV-2 infection confirmed by PCR. This specimen was CD4+ T cells from PBMCs cultured with HCoV-NL63 spike peptides, taken before COVID-19 vaccination. The source of these receptors is a human donor who had a prior SARS-CoV-2 infection.

V and J are TRBV24-1 and TRBJ2-3, with TRBD1 matching over 10 bases. The CDR3 covers 15 residues. With V trimmed by 3 bases and J by 4 bases, 3 bases remained unmatched. CDR1 KGHDR and CDR2 SFDVKD come from the germline V gene. The CDR3 coding sequence is TGTGCCACCAGTGATGAGACAGGGGGCGCAGATACGCAGTATTTT. It translates to CATSDETGGADTQYF.

This clone was recorded only once. This chain connects TRBV30 to TRBJ2-7; D unclear. CDR1 is GTSNPN, CDR2 SVGIG, per germline (reference sequence). The CDR3 consists of 12 residues. The V end lost 6 bases, the J end lost 4 bases, and 13 bases lay between the germline ends. CDR3 coding DNA: TGTGCCTGCGGAAAGGGTATTTACGAGCAGTACTTC. Translated: CACGKGIYEQYF.

The table lists this clone with a count of one. The chain joins TRBV11-3 to TRBJ2-1; maybe TRBD2 (5 bases). Trimming took 3 bases from V and 9 from J, leaving 24 bases between them. The CDR3 contains 17 residues. The V gene's germline CDR1 is SGHNT and CDR2 YENEEA. The CDR3 sequence is CASSLRTASADEGEQFF. CDR3 DNA sequence: TGTGCCAGCAGCTTGAGGACCGCGTCCGCAGACGAGGGTGAGCAGTTCTTC.

The chain carries TRBV7-3 and TRBJ2-7; no firm D call. Trimming cost V 10 bases and J 0 bases, with 10 bases left between them. CDR3 length: 12 residues. Germline-derived CDR1 and CDR2 are SGHTA and FQGTGA. DNA for the CDR3: TGTGCCATCCTGTCCAGCTCCTACGAGCAGTACTTC. Translated: CAILSSSYEQYF.

The chain is built from TRBV15 and TRBJ1-3, with D possibly TRBD1 on 5 matching bases. CDR1 LNHNV and CDR2 YYDKDF come from the germline V gene (reference sequence). This CDR3 region has 14 residues. The V end was cut by 0 bases, the J end by 7 bases, with 10 bases between. In DNA form, the CDR3 reads TGTGCCACCAGCAGAGAATCAGGGTGGAACACCATATATTTT. Translation gives CATSRESGWNTIYF.